The source of this TCR beta chain is a study of T cells expressing NK-cell markers. TCRdb re-analyzed the 5' RACE reads; it lists each CDR3 protein once, without DNA. The sample has approximately 550,000 distinct CDR3 sequences. Germline V CDR1 and CDR2: SQVTM, ANQGSEA. This CDR3 is built from 12 residues. This sequence originates from a young man in good health. The sequenced sample consisted of blood T cells: a sorted CD56 or NKG2C T cell subset, CD4+ or CD8+ T cells, or bulk PBMC T cells (not recorded which). V and J are TRBV29-1 and TRBJ2-4; TCRdb proposes TRBD1, but this gene call is untestable without DNA. The CDR3 sequence: CSVKTGVNIQYF.